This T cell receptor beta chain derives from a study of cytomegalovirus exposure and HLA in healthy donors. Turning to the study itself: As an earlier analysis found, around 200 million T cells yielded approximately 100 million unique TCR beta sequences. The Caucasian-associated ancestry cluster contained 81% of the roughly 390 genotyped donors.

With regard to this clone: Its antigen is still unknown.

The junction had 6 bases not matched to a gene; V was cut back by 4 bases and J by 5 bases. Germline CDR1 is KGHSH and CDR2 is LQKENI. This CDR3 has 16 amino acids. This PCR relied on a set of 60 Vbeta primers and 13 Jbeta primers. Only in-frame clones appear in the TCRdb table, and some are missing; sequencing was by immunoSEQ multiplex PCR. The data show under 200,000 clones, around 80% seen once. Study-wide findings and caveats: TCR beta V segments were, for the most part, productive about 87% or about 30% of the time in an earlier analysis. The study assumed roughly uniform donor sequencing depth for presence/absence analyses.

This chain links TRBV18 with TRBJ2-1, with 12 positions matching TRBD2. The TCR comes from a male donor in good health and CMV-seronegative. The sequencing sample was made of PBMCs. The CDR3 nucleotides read TGTGCCAGCTCACTAGGACTAGCGGGACTAAACAATGAGCAGTTCTTC. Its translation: CASSLGLAGLNNEQFF.